Sequencing of this T cell receptor (beta chain) was carried out in a study of identical twins. This clonotype was seen more than once but under ten times. The antigen remains unidentified. Germline V gene sequence: CDR1 SGHAT, CDR2 FQNNGV. The V gene lost 8 bases and the J gene lost 4 bases, with 20 bases spanning the gap. This CDR3 is built from 16 residues. Study-level results: With abundant cord blood beta clonotypes, insertions were fewer; memory repertoires showed no such pattern.

In TCRdb, the 5' RACE reads were re-called with MiXCR into one record per CDR3 protein. The sample records approximately 620,000 distinct CDR3 sequences, under 9% being singletons. The data were also submitted as part of a second study, on yellow fever vaccine responses in identical twins.

The TCR was taken from a woman aged 18-30 years in good health. Specimen: PBMCs. The V gene is TRBV11-2, the J gene TRBJ2-2, with D tentatively TRBD2 (6 bases). The CDR3 bases are TGTGCCAGCTCTAAGACCGGGAGAGTTAGCACCGGGGAGCTGTTTTTT. Protein: CASSKTGRVSTGELFF.